Detailed here is one T cell receptor beta chain. The same CDR3 can be traced to other DNA sequences in this sample. This sample was included in a study of control samples from healthy donors and cancer patients. Germline lookup yields CDR1 DFQATT and CDR2 SNEGSKA (reference sequence). The V and J ends lost 1 base and 4 bases respectively, with 5 bases between them. The CDR3 is made up of 11 amino acids. The data were produced by immunoSEQ multiplex PCR, yet TCRdb's version contains in-frame clones alone and is incomplete. The sample lists roughly 98,000 clones, 82% occurring once. This chain joins TRBV20-1 and TRBJ2-7; D unclear. The sequenced sample was blood. The sequence was collected from a woman aged 55-69 years in good health. The CDR3 coding sequence is TGCAGTGCTAGAGGTTCATACGAGCAGTACTTC. Protein product: CSARGSYEQYF.